The rows below give T cell receptor beta chains drawn from one sample of a study of control samples from healthy donors and cancer patients. Clones were sequenced by immunoSEQ multiplex PCR, and TCRdb holds only the in-frame ones, with some missing. Of approximately 70,000 clones listed, 89% are singletons. Sequencing was carried out using PBMCs. These receptors were obtained from a man in his sixties with colorectal cancer. CDR3s include the opening cysteine and the closing phenylalanine or tryptophan. A D gene is named only where the DNA matches it firmly. Size is stated for part of the rows, as once, few or many counts, or as a class when the clone is expanded.

TGTGCCTGGAGGTCTGGGGGCGACTACGAGCAGTACTTC	CAWRSGGDYEQYF	.	TRBJ2-7	TRBV30	.
TGTGCCAGCAGCCTACCCTTCGGAAACGGTTCACCCCTCCACTTT	CASSLPFGNGSPLHF	.	TRBJ1-6	TRBV5-6	.
TGTGCCAGCTCACCGGGACAGGGGAACCAAAGGACAGATACGCAGTATTTT	CASSPGQGNQRTDTQYF	.	TRBJ2-3	TRBV18	TRBD1
TGTGCCTGGAGTCGGGGTCCCGGTGGGTCCGGGGAGCTGTTTTTT	CAWSRGPGGSGELFF	.	TRBJ2-2	TRBV30	.
TGTACCAGCAGCTCCAGGACTAGCGGTACCGGGGAGCTGTTTTTT	CTSSSRTSGTGELFF	.	TRBJ2-2	TRBV7-6	TRBD2
TGTGCCAGCAGTTACGGGCCCTCCTACGAGCAGTACTTC	CASSYGPSYEQYF	once	TRBJ2-7	TRBV6-5	.
TGTGCCAGCAGCCAAGATCGGTTGGGCGGTGGGACAGGCTCCTACGAGCAGTACTTC	CASSQDRLGGGTGSYEQYF	.	TRBJ2-7	TRBV3-1/TRBV3-2	TRBD1
TGCAGCGTGTACGATAGCGGGGGTCTCAATGAGCAGTTCTTC	CSVYDSGGLNEQFF	.	TRBJ2-1	TRBV29-1	TRBD2
TGTGCCAGCACCGCAGCAGTGAACACAAAGACCCAGTACTTC	CASTAAVNTKTQYF	.	TRBJ2-5	TRBV3-1/TRBV3-2	.
TGTGCCAGCAGTAATCAGCCCTCCTACGAGCAGTACTTC	CASSNQPSYEQYF	.	TRBJ2-7	TRBV27	.
TGCGCCAGCAGCTTCCAGGGGGCCCAAGAGACCCAGTACTTC	CASSFQGAQETQYF	.	TRBJ2-5	TRBV5-1	TRBD1
TGTGCCAGCAGCCGAACTCACACCCGGGACAAGCAACAAGCTAACTATGGCTACACCTTC	CASSRTHTRDKQQANYGYTF	.	TRBJ1-2	TRBV4-2	.
TGTGCCACCAGCAAAGGGGGAGGTGGGGCATACGAGCAGTACTTC	CATSKGGGGAYEQYF	.	TRBJ2-7	TRBV15	.
TGTGCCAGCTCAGCCGTTGAGACTAATGAAAAACTGTTTTTT	CASSAVETNEKLFF	.	TRBJ1-4	TRBV18	.
TGTGCCTGGAGGGAAGGACAGAGCAATCAGCCCCAGCATTTT	CAWREGQSNQPQHF	.	TRBJ1-5	TRBV30	.
TGTGCCAGCAGTTCCGGGGAGGTTACCGGGGAGCTGTTTTTT	CASSSGEVTGELFF	.	TRBJ2-2	TRBV28	.
TGTGCCAGCACCCCTAGCGGGGGGGCCCAAGAGACCCAGTACTTC	CASTPSGGAQETQYF	.	TRBJ2-5	TRBV3-1/TRBV3-2	TRBD2
TGTGCCAGCACGCCCTGGGACAGACTCAATGAGCAGTTCTTC	CASTPWDRLNEQFF	.	TRBJ2-1	TRBV6-5	TRBD1